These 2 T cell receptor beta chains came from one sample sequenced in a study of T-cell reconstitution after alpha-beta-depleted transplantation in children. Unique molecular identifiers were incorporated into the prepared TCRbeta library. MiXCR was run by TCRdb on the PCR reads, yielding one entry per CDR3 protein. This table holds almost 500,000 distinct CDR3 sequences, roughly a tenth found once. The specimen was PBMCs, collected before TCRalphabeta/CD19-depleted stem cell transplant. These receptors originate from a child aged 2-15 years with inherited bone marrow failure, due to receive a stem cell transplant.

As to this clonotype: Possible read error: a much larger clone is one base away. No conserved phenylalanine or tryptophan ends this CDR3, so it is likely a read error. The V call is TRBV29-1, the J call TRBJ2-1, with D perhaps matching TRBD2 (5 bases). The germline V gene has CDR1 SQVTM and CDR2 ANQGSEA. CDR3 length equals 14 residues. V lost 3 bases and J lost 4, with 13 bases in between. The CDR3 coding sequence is TGCAGCGTTGAGAGCGGTCTCTTTTACAATGAGCAGTTCTCC. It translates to CSVESGLFYNEQFS.

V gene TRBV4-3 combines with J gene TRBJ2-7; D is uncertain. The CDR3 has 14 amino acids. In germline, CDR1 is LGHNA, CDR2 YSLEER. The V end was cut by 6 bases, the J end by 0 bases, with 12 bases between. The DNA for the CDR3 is TGCGCCAGCAGGCTTGACACGGCCTCCTACGAGCAGTACTTC. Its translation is CASRLDTASYEQYF.